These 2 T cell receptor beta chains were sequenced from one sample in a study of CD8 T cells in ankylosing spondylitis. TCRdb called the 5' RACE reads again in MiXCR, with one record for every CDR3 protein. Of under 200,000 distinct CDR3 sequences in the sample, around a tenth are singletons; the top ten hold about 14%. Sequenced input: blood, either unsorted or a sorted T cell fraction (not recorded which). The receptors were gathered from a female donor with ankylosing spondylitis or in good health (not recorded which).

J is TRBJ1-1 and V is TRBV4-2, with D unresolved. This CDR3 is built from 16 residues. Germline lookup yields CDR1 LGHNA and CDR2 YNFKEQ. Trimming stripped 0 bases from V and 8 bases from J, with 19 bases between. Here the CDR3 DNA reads TGTGCCAGCAGCCAAGATCTGGTGGTCGCCCCTACGGAAGCTTTCTTT. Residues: CASSQDLVVAPTEAFF.

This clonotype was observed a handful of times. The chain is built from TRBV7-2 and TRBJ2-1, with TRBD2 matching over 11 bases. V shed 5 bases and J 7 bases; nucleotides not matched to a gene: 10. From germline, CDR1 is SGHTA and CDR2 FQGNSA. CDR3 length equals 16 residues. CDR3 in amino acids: CASSPAGTSGRNEQFF. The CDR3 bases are TGTGCCAGCAGCCCCGCGGGGACTAGCGGACGAAATGAGCAGTTCTTC.